This T cell receptor (beta chain) was found in a study of OX40 agonist ivuxolimab in advanced cancers. Concerning the study at large: Ivuxolimab was an agonistic, fully human IgG2 monoclonal antibody directed against OX40 (CD134), a costimulatory receptor. The monotherapy dose-escalation portion (N of about 50 patients) of the phase I ivuxolimab trial is reported in the paper. Intravenous ivuxolimab was administered to patients every 2 weeks at six dose levels: 0.01, 0.1, 0.3, 1.5, 3 and 10 mg/kg. Peripheral TCRbeta sequencing was intended to test whether TCR sequence diversity was altered and clonal T-cell expansion was caused by ivuxolimab. Of the roughly 53 patients in dose escalation, 19 had hepatocellular carcinoma, about 15 had melanoma, 9 had renal cell carcinoma and 9 had head and neck cancer. Patients were allowed to have had prior anti-PD-1, anti-PD-L1 or anti-CTLA-4 therapy, and about 40% of the dose-escalation patients had been treated with checkpoint inhibitors. The dose-escalation cohort was around 84% male with a mean age of about 60 years, ranging from roughly 20 to 80. Partial responses occurred in three dose-escalation patients, of whom one had hepatocellular carcinoma and two had cutaneous melanoma.

The cysteine opens and the phenylalanine closes a CDR3 of 13 amino acids. The kept DNA is CDR3 alone, 39 bases in frame from the first base. V was cut back by 7 bases and J by 5 bases, leaving a gap of 12 bases between them. From a lookup of the germline V gene, CDR1 and CDR2 are MDHEN and SYDVKM. Patients with a history of autoimmune disease or receiving systemic immunosuppression were excluded from the trial. Peripheral blood for TCR sequencing was collected from all dose cohorts at baseline, on cycle 4 day 1, and on cycle 7 day 1. The samples were taken from a phase I, first-in-human, multicenter, open-label dose-escalation trial of ivuxolimab. Adults with locally advanced or metastatic head and neck squamous cell, hepatocellular, melanoma or renal cell carcinoma were enrolled in the trial. Before TCR sequencing, CD4+ T cells and CD8+ T cells were sorted from peripheral blood as separate populations.

The study at large found these results: The antigen specificity of the clonally expanded peripheral T cells was not determined. After ivuxolimab, more expanded clones were found on average in CD8+ T cells than in CD4+ T cells. In the 0.1-3.0 mg/kg groups, partial responders were among the patients with the lowest normalized peripheral clonal expansion, particularly in CD8+ T cells. At doses from 0.1 to 3.0 mg/kg, clonal expansion was seen in both CD4+ and CD8+ blood T cells between baseline and week 6. Low levels of normalized T-cell clonal expansion were also shown by some nonresponding patients.

Concerning this clone itself: Its antigen specificity is not known. No much larger clone exists at a distance of one base, and base qualities are not known.

To sequence the TCRbeta CDR3 region, genomic DNA was isolated from the sorted cells. The immunoSEQ Assay was used for sequencing of TCRbeta CDR3 regions. The table was pulled from immuneACCESS by TCRdb, which kept in-frame rearrangements only. Such tables lose some clones; where checked, under half of the loss comes from unresolved V genes, and the rest has no known cause. For this sample the table gives about 90,000 clones, of which roughly 89% were detected only once. The ten top clones hold approximately 1.5% of the sample. This receptor was identified in an adult with an advanced solid tumor such as melanoma, head and neck, liver or kidney cancer. The sample in question was CD4+ or CD8+ T cells sorted from blood, obtained in a trial of the OX40 agonist ivuxolimab. The rearrangement joined TRBV28 to TRBJ2-1; tentative D gene TRBD1, with 5 bases matching. The CDR3 protein: CASIPNRNNEQFF. The base sequence is TGTGCCAGCATCCCTAACAGGAACAATGAGCAGTTCTTC.